This T cell receptor (beta chain) appears in the sequencing data of a study of T-cell memory formation after mild COVID-19 (dated by TCRdb to the early 2020s). For context, the study as a whole: TCR sequence clusters from the two donors were largely donor specific. Longitudinal TCRalpha and TCRbeta repertoire sequencing tracked T-cell clones expanding and contracting after mild COVID-19 in two donors. Two young, previously healthy adult volunteers, one female and one male, were included in the cohort.

Instrument on record: Illumina NovaSeq 6000. Using 5'RACE with constant-segment primers, TCRalpha and TCRbeta cDNA libraries were constructed, with sample barcodes and unique molecular identifiers added in the process. RNA was extracted from every sample with Trizol reagent. Amplification of the libraries took two PCR steps, and the second step added a second sample barcode plus Illumina TruSeq adapters. Sequencing of libraries was performed on an Illumina NovaSeq with 2 x 150 bp paired-end reads. The study's processing was this. The reads were demultiplexed and collapsed into UMI-guided consensus sequences using migec v1.2.7. With mixcr v2.1.11, UMI consensuses were aligned to TRA and TRB V and J templates and assembled into clonotypes. Clonotypes were classified as expanded or contracted when called significant by both edgeR and NoisET, with noise models trained on biological replicates. For edgeR calls, the cutoffs were a false discovery rate-adjusted p below 0.01 and a log2 fold-change threshold of 1. As an exploratory analysis of dynamics, PCA with hierarchical clustering was applied to max-normalized trajectories of the 1000 most abundant clonotypes. Each responding clone was given a CD4 or CD8 phenotype based on the CD4+ and CD8+ repertoires, which had been sequenced separately. The public reads were run again by TCRdb, first through fastp at Q25 and then through MiXCR, and only productive beta chains were kept. Each CDR3 protein appears once, grouped with its most common genes and DNA. V and J calls and clone size were set by TCRdb, not the authors. The sample table holds 200,000 to 300,000 distinct CDR3 sequences, of which around 10% were seen once. The leading ten clones occupy around a fifth of the sample.

The V and J ends are trimmed by 0 bases and 8 bases, leaving 5 bases between them. Sequences SGHRS (CDR1) and YFSETQ (CDR2) are obtained from the germline V gene. The CDR3 goes from the cysteine to the phenylalanine over 12 residues. Solely the CDR3 DNA is kept, with 36 bases framed from the first base. The research as a whole found: From day 15 to 85, contracting clones showed balanced CD4/CD8 phenotypes, whereas a second wave of clones that expanded from day 15 to 37 leaned towards CD4+. The study included only two mild cases, and larger cohorts that include severe cases with pre-infection samples were judged to be necessary. Contracting CD4+ clones turned up mainly in the CM and EM memory subsets, whereas EMRA was where CD8+ clones were enriched. The detection of some responding clones in pre-infection memory suggests that pre-existing cross-reactive memory T cells joined the SARS-CoV-2 response. SARS-CoV-2 specificity was not confirmed for the second-wave clones peaking on day 37.

This clonotype was seen a few times. Its antigen is still unknown. The record has no base qualities; no much larger clone is one base away. PBMCs were isolated by Ficoll-Paque density gradient centrifugation. The TCR originated in a man aged 18 to 29 who had mild COVID-19 (a few samples of this study predate the infection). The sample titles of this study are shuffled in the database, so cell type and time point are left out; the donor was told from shared clones. Recombination linked TRBV5-1 to TRBJ1-4; confidence is insufficient to name the D gene. The sequencing sample was made of PBMCs or a T cell subset sorted from them (not recorded which). The DNA sequence follows: TGCGCCAGCAGCTTGGAAGACGAAAAACTGTTTTTT. The resulting protein is CASSLEDEKLFF.